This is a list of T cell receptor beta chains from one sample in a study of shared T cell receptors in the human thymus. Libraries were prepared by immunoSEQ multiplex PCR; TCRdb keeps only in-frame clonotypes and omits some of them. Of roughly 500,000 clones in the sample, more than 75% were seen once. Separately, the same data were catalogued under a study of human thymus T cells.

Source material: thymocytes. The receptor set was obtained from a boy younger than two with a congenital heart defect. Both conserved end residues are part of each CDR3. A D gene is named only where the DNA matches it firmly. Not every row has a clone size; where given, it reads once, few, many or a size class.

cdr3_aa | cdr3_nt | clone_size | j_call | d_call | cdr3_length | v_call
CASRSIRDIIHEQFF | TGCGCCAGCAGGAGCATCCGGGACATTATCCATGAGCAGTTCTTC | . | TRBJ2-1 | . | 15 | TRBV5-1
CASRSGSDYGYTF | TGTGCCAGCAGATCCGGGTCGGATTATGGCTACACCTTC | . | TRBJ1-2 | . | 13 | TRBV6-5
CASSLGTSGPWEQYF | TGTGCCAGCAGCTTAGGAACTAGCGGTCCCTGGGAGCAGTACTTC | . | TRBJ2-7 | TRBD2 | 15 | TRBV13
CAWSRRGYNEQFF | TGTGCCTGGAGTAGGCGGGGGTACAATGAGCAGTTCTTC | . | TRBJ2-1 | TRBD2 | 13 | TRBV30
CASSDHRIRDGSREQFF | TGTGCCAGCAGTGACCACCGCATCCGGGACGGGAGCCGGGAGCAGTTCTTC | . | TRBJ2-1 | . | 17 | TRBV25-1
CASSFRKTGVNTEAFF | TGTGCCAGCAGCTTTCGAAAGACAGGGGTGAACACTGAAGCTTTCTTT | . | TRBJ1-1 | TRBD1 | 16 | TRBV7-2
CASSLEGQPNTEAFF | TGTGCCAGCAGCTTAGAGGGACAGCCTAACACTGAAGCTTTCTTT | . | TRBJ1-1 | TRBD1 | 15 | TRBV11-3
CASSAGRINEQFF | TGTGCCAGCAGCGCGGGACGGATCAATGAGCAGTTCTTC | . | TRBJ2-1 | . | 13 | TRBV5-6
CASSPTGVYEQYF | TGTGCCAGCAGCCCGACAGGCGTCTACGAGCAGTACTTC | . | TRBJ2-7 | . | 13 | TRBV27
CASSLGGDSTQYF | TGTGCCAGCAGCTTAGGAGGGGACAGTACGCAGTATTTT | once | TRBJ2-3 | TRBD1 | 13 | TRBV11-2
CASSQEEGHPISYGYTF | TGCGCCAGCAGCCAAGAGGAGGGTCATCCCATCTCCTATGGCTACACCTTC | few | TRBJ1-2 | . | 17 | TRBV4-3
CARRQGDSYEQYF | TGTGCCAGAAGACAGGGGGACTCCTACGAGCAGTACTTC | . | TRBJ2-7 | TRBD1 | 13 | TRBV2
CASSYGGSKGEQFF | TGTGCCAGCAGTTACGGCGGGAGCAAGGGTGAGCAGTTCTTC | . | TRBJ2-1 | TRBD2 | 14 | TRBV6-6
CASSPLGSGDNEQFF | TGTGCCAGCAGCCCGTTGGGTAGCGGTGACAATGAGCAGTTCTTC | . | TRBJ2-1 | . | 15 | TRBV9
CASRGDRAPREGTYEQYF | TGTGCCAGCAGGGGGGACAGGGCCCCGCGGGAGGGTACCTACGAGCAGTACTTC | . | TRBJ2-7 | . | 18 | TRBV2
CASSEGGREDGLYEQYF | TGTGCCAGCAGCGAGGGGGGGCGGGAGGATGGCCTCTACGAGCAGTACTTC | . | TRBJ2-7 | TRBD2 | 17 | TRBV9
CASSESGYPGSSQETQYF | TGTGCCAGCAGTGAATCGGGGTACCCCGGGTCCAGTCAAGAGACCCAGTACTTC | . | TRBJ2-5 | . | 18 | TRBV6-1
CASSPPHLSSYEQYF | TGTGCCAGCAGCCCCCCCCATCTGAGCTCCTACGAGCAGTACTTC | few | TRBJ2-7 | . | 15 | TRBV11-2
CASRARSTGELFF | TGTGCCAGCAGAGCCCGGAGCACCGGGGAGCTGTTTTTT | . | TRBJ2-2 | . | 13 | TRBV25-1
CSVKGAKPTGPSSYNEQFF | TGCAGCGTCAAAGGGGCGAAACCGACAGGCCCGAGCTCCTACAATGAGCAGTTCTTC | . | TRBJ2-1 | . | 19 | TRBV29-1